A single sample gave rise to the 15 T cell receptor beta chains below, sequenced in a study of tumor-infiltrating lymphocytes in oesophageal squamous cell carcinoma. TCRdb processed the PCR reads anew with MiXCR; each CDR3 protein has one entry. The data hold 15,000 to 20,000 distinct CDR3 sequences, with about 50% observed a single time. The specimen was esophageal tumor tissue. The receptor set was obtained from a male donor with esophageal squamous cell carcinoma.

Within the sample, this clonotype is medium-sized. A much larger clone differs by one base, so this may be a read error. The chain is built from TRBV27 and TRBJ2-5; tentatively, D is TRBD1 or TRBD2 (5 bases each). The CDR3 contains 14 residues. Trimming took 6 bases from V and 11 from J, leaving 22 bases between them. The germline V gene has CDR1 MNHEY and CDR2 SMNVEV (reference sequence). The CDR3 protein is CASSRRGADNEQYF. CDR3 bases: TGTGCCAGCAGCCGTAGGGGAGCTGACAATGAGCAGTACTTC.

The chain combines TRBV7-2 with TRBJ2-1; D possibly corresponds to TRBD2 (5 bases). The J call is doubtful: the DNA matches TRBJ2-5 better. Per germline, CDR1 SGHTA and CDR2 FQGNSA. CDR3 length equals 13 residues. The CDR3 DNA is TGTGCCAGCAGCCCACGGCGGGAAGAGACCCAGTACTTC. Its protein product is CASSPRREETQYF.

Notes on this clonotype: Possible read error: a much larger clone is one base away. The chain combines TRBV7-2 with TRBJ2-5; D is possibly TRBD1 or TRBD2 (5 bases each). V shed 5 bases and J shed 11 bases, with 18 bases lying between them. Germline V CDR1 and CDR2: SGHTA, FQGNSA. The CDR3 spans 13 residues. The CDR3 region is CASSHTWGNEQYF. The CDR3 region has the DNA TGTGCCAGCAGCCATACGTGGGGGAATGAGCAGTACTTC.

CDR3 sequence: CASSLGQGATF. The DNA of the CDR3 is TGTGCCAGCAGCTTAGGCCAAGGAGCCACCTTC. The chain couples TRBV5-8 to TRBJ1-2; D unclear. The V end was cut by 2 bases, the J end by 13 bases, with 12 bases between. The CDR3 contains 11 residues. CDR1 SGHTS and CDR2 YDEGEE come from the germline V gene.

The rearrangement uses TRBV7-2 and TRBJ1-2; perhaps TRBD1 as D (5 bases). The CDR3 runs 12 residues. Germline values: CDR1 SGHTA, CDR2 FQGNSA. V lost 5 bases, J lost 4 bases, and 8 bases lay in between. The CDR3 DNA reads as TGTGCCAGCAGCCCGGGGCTCTATGGCTACACCTTC. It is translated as CASSPGLYGYTF.

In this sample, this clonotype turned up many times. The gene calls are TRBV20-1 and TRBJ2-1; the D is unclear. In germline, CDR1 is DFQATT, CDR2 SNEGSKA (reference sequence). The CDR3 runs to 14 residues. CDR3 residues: CSTEDPSLRNEQFF. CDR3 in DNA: TGCAGCACCGAGGACCCTTCTCTCCGCAATGAGCAGTTCTTC.

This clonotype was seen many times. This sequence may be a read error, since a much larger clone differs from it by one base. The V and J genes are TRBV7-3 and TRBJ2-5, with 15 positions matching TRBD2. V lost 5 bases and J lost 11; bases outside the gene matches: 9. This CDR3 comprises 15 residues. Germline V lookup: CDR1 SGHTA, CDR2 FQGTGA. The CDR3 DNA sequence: TGTGCCAGCAGCCTGGGACTAGCGGGAGGCAATGAGCAGTACTTC. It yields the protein CASSLGLAGGNEQYF. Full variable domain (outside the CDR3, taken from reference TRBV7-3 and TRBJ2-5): GAGVSQTPSNKVTEKGKYVELRCDPISGHTALYWYRQSLGQGPEFLIYFQGTGAADDSGLPNDRFFAVRPEGSVSTLKIQRTERGDSAVYLCASSLGLAGGNEQYFGPGTRLLVL.

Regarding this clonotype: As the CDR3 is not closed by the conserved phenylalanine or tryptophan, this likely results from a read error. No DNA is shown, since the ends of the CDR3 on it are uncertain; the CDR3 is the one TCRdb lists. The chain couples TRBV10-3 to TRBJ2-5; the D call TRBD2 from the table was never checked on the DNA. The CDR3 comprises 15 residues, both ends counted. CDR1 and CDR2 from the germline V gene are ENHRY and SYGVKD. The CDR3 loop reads CAISESGDYGYTFGS.

CDR3 residues: CASSPHSGTSGRETQYF. CDR3 DNA: TGTGCCAGCAGCCCCCATAGTGGGACTAGCGGGCGAGAGACCCAGTACTTC. V and J are TRBV7-3 and TRBJ2-5; 12 bases line up with TRBD2. Germline V gene lookup returns CDR1 SGHTA and CDR2 FQGTGA. This CDR3 has 17 residues. With V trimmed by 5 bases and J by 4 bases, 11 bases remained unmatched.

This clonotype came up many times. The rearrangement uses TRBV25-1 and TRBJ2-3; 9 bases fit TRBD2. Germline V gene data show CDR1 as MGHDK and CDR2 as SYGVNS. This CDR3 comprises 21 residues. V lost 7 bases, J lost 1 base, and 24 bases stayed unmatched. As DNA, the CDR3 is TGTGCCAGCATCGGTTTGTCGGGCGGGAGGGTTTTCGGGCTGCGCACAGATACGCAGTATTTT. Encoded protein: CASIGLSGGRVFGLRTDTQYF.

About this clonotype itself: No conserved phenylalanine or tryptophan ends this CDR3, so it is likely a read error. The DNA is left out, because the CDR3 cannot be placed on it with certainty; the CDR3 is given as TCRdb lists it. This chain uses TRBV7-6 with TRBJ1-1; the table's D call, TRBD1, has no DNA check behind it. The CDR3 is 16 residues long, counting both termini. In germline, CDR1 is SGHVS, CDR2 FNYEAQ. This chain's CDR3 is CASSLGQGGYGYTFGR.

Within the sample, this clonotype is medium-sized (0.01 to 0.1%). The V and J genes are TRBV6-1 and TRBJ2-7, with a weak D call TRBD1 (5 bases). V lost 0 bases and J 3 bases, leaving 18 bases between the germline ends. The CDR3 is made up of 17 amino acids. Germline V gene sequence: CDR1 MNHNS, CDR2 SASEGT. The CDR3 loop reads CASSEAITGDRNYEQYF. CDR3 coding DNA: TGTGCCAGCAGTGAAGCTATCACAGGCGACCGAAACTACGAGCAGTACTTC.

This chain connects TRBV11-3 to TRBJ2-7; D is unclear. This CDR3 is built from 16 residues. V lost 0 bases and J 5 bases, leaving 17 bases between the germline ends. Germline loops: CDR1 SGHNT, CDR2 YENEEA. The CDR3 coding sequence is TGTGCCAGCAGCTTAGATTCTGGGCGAACCTTGGACGAGCAGTACTTC. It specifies CASSLDSGRTLDEQYF.

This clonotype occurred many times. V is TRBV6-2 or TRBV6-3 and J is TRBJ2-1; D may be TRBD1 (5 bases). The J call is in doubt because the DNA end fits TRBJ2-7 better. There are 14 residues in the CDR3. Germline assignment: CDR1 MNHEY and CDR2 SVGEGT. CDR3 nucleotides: TGTGCCAGCAGTTACTTCCTCAGGGTGGTCGAGCAGTACTTC. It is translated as CASSYFLRVVEQYF.

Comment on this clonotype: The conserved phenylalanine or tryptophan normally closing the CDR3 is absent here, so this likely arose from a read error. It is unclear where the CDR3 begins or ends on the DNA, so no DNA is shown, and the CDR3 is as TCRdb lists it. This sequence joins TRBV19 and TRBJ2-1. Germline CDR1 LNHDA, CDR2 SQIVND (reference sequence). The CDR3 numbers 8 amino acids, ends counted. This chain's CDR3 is CASSSQAA.